The TCR beta chain described here comes from a study of graft-versus-host responses after intestinal transplantation. Study as a whole: Recipients got multivisceral, liver-intestinal, or isolated intestinal transplants. Every transplant recipient was induced with anti-thymocyte globulin, then maintained on tacrolimus and steroids for roughly 3 years. Findings and limits, study-wide: Early declines in HvG clones that occurred post-transplant were associated with peak circulating GvH clone levels. GvH clonotypes were identified within recipient marrow, with a subset emerging first in ileum or blood.

Sequenced by immunoSEQ multiplex PCR; TCRdb stores in-frame clones only, minus some. The sample records roughly 38,000 clones, about 93% being singletons. Deletions cut 1 base from V and 6 bases from J, with 7 bases between. The CDR3 has 12 residues. Germline V gives CDR1 SGHTA, CDR2 FQGNSA. A note on this clone: Its antigen is unknown.

The V gene is TRBV7-2, the J gene TRBJ2-7; D ambiguous. The clonotype was recovered from a human donor who was the organ donor for an intestinal transplant. The material sequenced was unstimulated CD8+ T cells sorted from spleen or lymph node cells, taken before transplant. For the CDR3, the DNA is TGTGCCAGCAGCTTAGGTGGGCGCGAGCAGTACTTC. It codes for CASSLGGREQYF. The full variable domain, its missing parts supplied by reference TRBV7-2 and TRBJ2-7, is GAGVSQSPSNKVTEKGKDVELRCDPISGHTALYWYRQSLGQGLEFLIYFQGNSAPDKSGLPSDRFSAERTGGSVSTLTIQRTQQEDSAVYLCASSLGGREQYFGPGTRLTVT.